This T cell receptor (beta chain) emerged from a study of blood T cells in healthy people across ages. This clonotype occurred a few times. Aged about 6 to 90, donors were systemically healthy Caucasians from Russia. The second PCR ran about 6 to 11 cycles with a sample-barcoded 5' primer and J-beta primers. TCRdb recomputed calls from the 5' RACE reads with MiXCR, one row per CDR3 protein. The table has hundreds of thousands of distinct CDR3 sequences, around 20% seen once. Trimming left V 3 bases short and J 1 base short, with 14 bases between. From germline, CDR1 is SGDLS and CDR2 YYNGEE. The CDR3 totals 16 residues.

Source material: blood. The chain has TRBV9 and TRBJ2-1, with D unclear. This sequence was found in a man aged 65 to 85 in good health. The CDR3 loop reads CASSERYSSSYNEQFF. CDR3 sequence (DNA): TGTGCCAGCAGCGAGAGATACAGCTCATCCTACAATGAGCAGTTCTTC.